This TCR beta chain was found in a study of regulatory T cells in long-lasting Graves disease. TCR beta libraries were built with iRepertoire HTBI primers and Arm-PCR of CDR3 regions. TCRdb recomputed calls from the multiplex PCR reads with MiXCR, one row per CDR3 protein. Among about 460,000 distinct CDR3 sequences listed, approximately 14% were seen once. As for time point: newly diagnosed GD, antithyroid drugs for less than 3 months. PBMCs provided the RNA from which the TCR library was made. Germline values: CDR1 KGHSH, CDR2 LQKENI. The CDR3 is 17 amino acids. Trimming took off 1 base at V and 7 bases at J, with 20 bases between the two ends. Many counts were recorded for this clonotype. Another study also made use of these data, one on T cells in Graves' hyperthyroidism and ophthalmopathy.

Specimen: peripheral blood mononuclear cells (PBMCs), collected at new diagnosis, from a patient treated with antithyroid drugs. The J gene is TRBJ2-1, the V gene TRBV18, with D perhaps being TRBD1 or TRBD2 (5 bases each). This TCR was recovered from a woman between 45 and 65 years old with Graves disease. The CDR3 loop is CASSPRGLIGGHNEQFF. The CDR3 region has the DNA TGTGCCAGCTCACCACGGGGCCTGATTGGAGGACATAATGAGCAGTTCTTC. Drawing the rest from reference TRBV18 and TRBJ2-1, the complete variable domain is NAGVMQNPRHLVRRRGQEARLRCSPMKGHSHVYWYRQLPEEGLKFMVYLQKENIIDESGMPKERFSAEFPKEGPSILRIQQVVRGDSAAYFCASSPRGLIGGHNEQFFGPGTRLTVL.